One sample yielded the 6 T cell receptor beta chains listed below, sequenced in a study of control samples from healthy donors and cancer patients. Only in-frame clones appear in the TCRdb table, and some are missing; sequencing was by immunoSEQ multiplex PCR. The sample gives more than 80,000 clones, approximately 95% of which show up once; less than 10% is in the top ten. Material for sequencing was blood. Every receptor here comes from a man between 18 and 35 years old in good health.

The count of this clone is one. The rearrangement links TRBV25-1 to TRBJ1-4; 8 bases agree with TRBD1. The junction had 8 bases not matched to a gene; V was cut back by 1 base and J by 10 bases. This CDR3 is 15 amino acids long. Germline V lookup: CDR1 MGHDK, CDR2 SYGVNS. The CDR3 here is CASSEFEDRDVKLFF. The CDR3 coding sequence is TGTGCCAGCAGTGAATTTGAGGACAGGGACGTAAAACTGTTTTTT.

The chain links TRBV10-3 to TRBJ1-4; unclear D gene. CDR1 and CDR2 from the germline V gene are ENHRY and SYGVKD. V was shortened by 4 bases and J by 0 bases, with 18 bases between the two germline ends. The CDR3 totals 18 residues. The CDR3 coding sequence is TGTGCCATCAGTGCAGAGGGAGGCGGAATTGCAACTAATGAAAAACTGTTTTTT. As protein: CAISAEGGGIATNEKLFF.

The chain is built from TRBV15 and TRBJ1-1; 12 bases align to TRBD1. From germline, CDR1 is LNHNV and CDR2 YYDKDF (reference sequence). The CDR3 sequence is 17 residues long. J lost 2 bases, V lost 1 base, and 5 bases had no gene match. The CDR3 here is CATSRAGTGGYNTEAFF. CDR3 coding DNA: TGTGCCACCAGCAGAGCCGGGACAGGGGGCTACAACACTGAAGCTTTCTTT. The full variable domain, completed using reference TRBV15 and TRBJ1-1, is DAMVIQNPRYQVTQFGKPVTLSCSQTLNHNVMYWYQQKSSQAPKLLFHYYDKDFNNEADTPDNFQSRRPNTSFCFLDIRSPGLGDTAMYLCATSRAGTGGYNTEAFFGQGTRLTVV.

The chain couples TRBV27 to TRBJ2-5; TRBD1 matches 7 bases. Germline CDR1 and CDR2: MNHEY and SMNVEV (reference sequence). The CDR3 runs to 17 residues. V lost 5 bases to trimming and J lost 5 bases; unmatched junction nucleotides: 17. Here the CDR3 reads CASSQGGAGIRGETQYF. The CDR3 DNA follows: TGTGCCAGCAGTCAAGGGGGCGCCGGGATTAGGGGGGAGACCCAGTACTTC.

This chain joins TRBV15 and TRBJ2-1, with 13 positions matching TRBD2. Germline trimming cut 5 bases from V and 8 bases from J; bases unmatched to any gene: 12. The CDR3 has 17 amino acids. Germline V gene lookup returns CDR1 LNHNV and CDR2 YYDKDF (reference sequence). Here the CDR3 DNA reads TGTGCCACCAGCGAAAAACTAGCGGGAGGGCCCATGGATGAGCAGTTCTTC. This gives the protein CATSEKLAGGPMDEQFF.

This clone was observed once. CDR3 protein: CASSDRRGGTEAFF. The CDR3 DNA is TGTGCCAGCAGTGATAGACGGGGAGGTACTGAAGCTTTCTTT. The V and J genes are TRBV2 and TRBJ1-1; no clear D gene. The CDR3 totals 14 residues. V lost 3 bases and J lost 5, with 13 bases in between. Germline V CDR1 and CDR2: SNHLY, FYNNEI.